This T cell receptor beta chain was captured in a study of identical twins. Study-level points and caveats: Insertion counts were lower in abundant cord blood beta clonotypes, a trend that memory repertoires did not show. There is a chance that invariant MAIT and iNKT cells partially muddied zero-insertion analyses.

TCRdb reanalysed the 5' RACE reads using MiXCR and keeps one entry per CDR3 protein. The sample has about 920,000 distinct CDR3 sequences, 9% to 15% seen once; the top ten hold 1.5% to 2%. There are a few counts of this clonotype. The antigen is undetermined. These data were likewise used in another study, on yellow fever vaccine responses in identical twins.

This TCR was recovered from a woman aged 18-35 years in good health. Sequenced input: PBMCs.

This CDR3 reads CAITGTSGSGIDTQYF. CDR3 in DNA: TGTGCCATCACCGGGACTAGCGGGAGTGGTATAGATACGCAGTATTTT. The chain uses TRBV10-3 and TRBJ2-3; 14 nucleotides line up with TRBD2. Germline CDR1 and CDR2: ENHRY and SYGVKD. The length of the CDR3 is 16 residues. With 7 bases clipped from V and 5 bases from J, the junction kept 8 bases outside the gene matches.